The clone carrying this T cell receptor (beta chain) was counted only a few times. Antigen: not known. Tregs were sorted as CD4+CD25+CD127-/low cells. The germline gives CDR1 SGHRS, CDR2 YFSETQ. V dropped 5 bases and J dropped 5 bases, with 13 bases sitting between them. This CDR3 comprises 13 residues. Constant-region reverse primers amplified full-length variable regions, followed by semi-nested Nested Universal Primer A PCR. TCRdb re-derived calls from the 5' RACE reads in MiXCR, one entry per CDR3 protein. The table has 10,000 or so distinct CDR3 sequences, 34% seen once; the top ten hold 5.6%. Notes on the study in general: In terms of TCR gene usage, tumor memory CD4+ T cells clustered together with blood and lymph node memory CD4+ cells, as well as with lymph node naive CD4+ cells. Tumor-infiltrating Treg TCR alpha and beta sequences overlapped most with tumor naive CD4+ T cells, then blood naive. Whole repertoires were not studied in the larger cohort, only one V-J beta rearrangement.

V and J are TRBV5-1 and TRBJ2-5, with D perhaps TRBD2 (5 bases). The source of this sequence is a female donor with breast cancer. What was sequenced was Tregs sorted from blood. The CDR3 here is CASREAPGETQYF. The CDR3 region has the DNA TGCGCCAGCAGGGAGGCCCCGGGGGAGACCCAGTACTTC.